This is a list of T cell receptor beta chains from one sample in a study of beta chain features in type 1 diabetes. The repertoire was sequenced with immunoSEQ multiplex PCR; TCRdb's copy has only in-frame clones and lacks some. The table shows around 600,000 clones, with approximately 13% occurring only once. Sequenced input: naive CD4+ T cells from blood. The receptors come from a man aged 25-40 years with type 1 diabetes. The CDR3 runs from the conserved cysteine through the conserved F or W. D genes are given only for firm matches. Size is omitted from some rows. Given values are once, few, many or a class for expanded clones.

>TRBD1|TRBV11-2|TRBJ1-6|.
TGTGCCAGCAGCTCCCGGACAGGGACACGCCACTTT
CASSSRTGTRHF
>TRBD1|TRBV7-3|TRBJ2-2|few
TGTGCCAGCAGCGAGACCGGGACAGCCACCGGGGAGCTGTTTTTT
CASSETGTATGELFF
>TRBD2|TRBV7-2|TRBJ2-6|.
TGTGCCAGCAGCTTTAGCGGGGGGTTCTCTGGGGCCAACGTCCTGACTTTC
CASSFSGGFSGANVLTF
>.|TRBV29-1|TRBJ2-5|.
TGCAGCGTTGGCCTCTTTAGGACCCAGTACTTC
CSVGLFRTQYF
>TRBD1|TRBV5-4|TRBJ2-7|few
TGTGCCAGCAGCTTGGATCCAGGGGGCTACGAGCAGTACTTC
CASSLDPGGYEQYF
>TRBD1|TRBV11-2|TRBJ1-2|few
TGTGCCAGCAGCTTAACCGGGACAGGGACGGGCTACACCTTC
CASSLTGTGTGYTF
>.|TRBV27|TRBJ2-5|few
TGTGCCAGCAGTTCGCGGGGAGTTGGTTCCCAGTACTTC
CASSSRGVGSQYF
>.|TRBV11-2|TRBJ2-1|.
TGTGCCAGCAGCTTTGAGATACACAATGAGCAGTTCTTC
CASSFEIHNEQFF
>.|TRBV4-3|TRBJ1-6|few
TGCGCCAGCAGCCAAGAACGTAATTCACCCCTCCACTTT
CASSQERNSPLHF
>.|TRBV7-8|TRBJ2-1|.
TGTGCCAGCAGCTTAGGCACAGACAATGAGCAGTTCTTC
CASSLGTDNEQFF
>TRBD2|TRBV7-9|TRBJ2-3|.
TGTGCCAGCAGCTTACAGCTAGCGGGGAGCACAGATACGCAGTATTTT
CASSLQLAGSTDTQYF
>.|TRBV9|TRBJ1-2|.
TGTGCCAGCAGCGTACGCCCGGACACCCAGGAGGGCTACACCTTC
CASSVRPDTQEGYTF
>.|TRBV6-4|TRBJ2-1|.
TGTGCCAGCAGTGTCCTGGGTCGGACAAATGAGCAGTTCTTC
CASSVLGRTNEQFF
>TRBD2|TRBV18|TRBJ2-1|.
TGTGCCAGCTCACCGAGAACTAGCGGCTTAGTGGGGTCCTACAATGAGCAGTTCTTC
CASSPRTSGLVGSYNEQFF
>.|TRBV28|TRBJ1-4|.
TGTGCCAGCATGGTGGGGCAGGATGAAAAACTGTTTTTT
CASMVGQDEKLFF
>.|TRBV5-5|TRBJ1-5|.
TGTGCCAGCAGCCGAGACCCCTTTAAAGCGCCGAATCAGCCCCAGCATTTT
CASSRDPFKAPNQPQHF
>.|TRBV5-4|TRBJ1-2|.
TGTGCCAGCAGCTTGCAAACAGGGAGTTGGTCCTACACCTTC
CASSLQTGSWSYTF
>TRBD2|TRBV19|TRBJ2-1|.
TGTGCCAGTAGGATCACTAGCGGCGATACCTACAATGAGCAGTTCTTC
CASRITSGDTYNEQFF
>.|TRBV5-1|TRBJ1-2|few
TGCGCCAGCAGCCCGGACAGTCTTAACTATGGCTACACCTTC
CASSPDSLNYGYTF
>.|TRBV9|TRBJ2-5|.
TGTGCCAGCAGCGTAGCAAGGGGTGGGACCCAGTACTTC
CASSVARGGTQYF
>TRBD1|TRBV7-2|TRBJ2-5|.
TGTGCCAGCAGCTTATTGCTAGGGGGCAGGGAGACCCAGTACTTC
CASSLLLGGRETQYF
>.|TRBV9|TRBJ1-1|few
TGTGCCAGCAGCAGACGTACCGGGAGCAGGGACACTGAAGCTTTCTTT
CASSRRTGSRDTEAFF
>TRBD1|TRBV7-2|TRBJ2-7|.
TGTGCCAGCAGCATCTCCGGGACAGGGGGCGAGCAGTACTTC
CASSISGTGGEQYF
>.|TRBV11-2|TRBJ2-3|few
TGTGCCAGCAGCTTCGGATCAGATACGCAGTATTTT
CASSFGSDTQYF
>.|TRBV4-3|TRBJ2-2|.
TGCGCCAGCAGCCCCTCATCTGGTACCGGGGAGCTGTTTTTT
CASSPSSGTGELFF
>TRBD2|TRBV6-5|TRBJ2-5|few
TGTGCCAGCAGCTCCCATGGGACTACTCAGAGGACCCAGTACTTC
CASSSHGTTQRTQYF
>.|TRBV5-1|TRBJ2-7|few
TGCGCCAGCAGCTATGACACGTCCTACGAGCAGTACTTC
CASSYDTSYEQYF
>.|TRBV4-3|TRBJ2-1|few
TGCGCCAGCAGCCAAGATTGGGGACGGAGGCTCAATGAGCAGTTCTTC
CASSQDWGRRLNEQFF
>.|TRBV12-5|TRBJ2-1|few
TGTGCTAGTGGTTTGACCCAAGGGGGGGCCAATGAGCAGTTCTTC
CASGLTQGGANEQFF
>.|TRBV29-1|TRBJ1-2|few
TGCAGCGTTCTTAGGGACGCTCGCGTCTACACCTTC
CSVLRDARVYTF
>.|TRBV4-3|TRBJ1-5|.
TGCGCCAGCGGTACATTTCCGGGGTTGGACAATCAGCCCCAGCATTTT
CASGTFPGLDNQPQHF
>.|TRBV7-6|TRBJ2-3|few
TGTGCCAGCAGCTCTAGCGCGTTCGGCAGGGGCACAGATACGCAGTATTTT
CASSSSAFGRGTDTQYF
>.|TRBV2|TRBJ1-6|.
TGTGCCAGCAGTCCCCTATGGACATCTCGCTCCTATAATTCACCCCTCCACTTT
CASSPLWTSRSYNSPLHF
>.|TRBV9|TRBJ1-4|.
TGTGCCAGCAGCGGAGCAAATGAAAAACTGTTTTTT
CASSGANEKLFF
>.|TRBV27|TRBJ1-2|few
TGTGCCAGCAGTCCCGCCAGGGAGAATAACTATGGCTACACCTTC
CASSPARENNYGYTF